What follows is one TCR beta chain and its context. Its antigen remains unknown. The sample is drawn from a study of shared clonotypes between healthy human individuals. Study information: The study used three CD4 naive, three CD4 memory, two CD8 naive and one CD8 memory plate per donor. General study points: Compared with clonotypes that all four donors shared, non-shared clonotypes had lower generation probabilities. As a rule, naive subsets had a larger estimated richness than memory subsets.

Assay used: immunoSEQ multiplex PCR; TCRdb lists only in-frame clones, some missing. This sample has about 1.5 million clones, with 95% to 99% found just once. This CDR3 spans 12 amino acids. The genes are TRBV21-1 and TRBJ2-1. TRBV21-1 is described as a pseudogene. The clonotype was recovered from a man aged 30 to 39 in good health. What was sequenced was naive CD4+ T cells sorted from blood. Indicated subset: CD45RA+ positively selected. The CDR3 spells CASSERVNEQFF. CDR3 sequence (DNA): TGTGCCAGCAGCGAACGTGTGAATGAGCAGTTCTTC.